Presented here are 23 T cell receptor beta chains from one specimen sequenced in a study of PD-L1 blockade in urothelial cancer. Time point indicated: pretreatment peripheral blood. Profiled with immunoSEQ multiplex PCR; TCRdb holds only in-frame clones, not every one. The sample gives 50,000 or so clones, around 84% of which show up once; about 20% is in the top ten. The sample was PBMCs, taken around atezolizumab (anti-PD-L1) treatment. These receptors came from a man between 60 and 70 years old with urothelial cancer.

This clone was observed once. The CDR3 DNA sequence: TGTGCCAGCAGTTCGCCCCACGGGGTACTCAGCACAGATACGCAGTATTTT. Amino acids: CASSSPHGVLSTDTQYF. The chain carries TRBV28 and TRBJ2-3, with a weak D call TRBD2 (5 bases). Between the trimmed V and J ends, which lost 4 bases and 0 bases, there was a span of 17 bases. The CDR3 sequence is 17 residues long. Germline loops: CDR1 MDHEN, CDR2 SYDVKM. The full variable domain, completed using reference TRBV28 and TRBJ2-3, is DVKVTQSSRYLVKRTGEKVFLECVQDMDHENMFWYRQDPGLGLRLIYFSYDVKMKEKGDIPEGYSVSREKKERFSLILESASTNQTSMYLCASSSPHGVLSTDTQYFGPGTRLTVL.

The chain's CDR3 is CASSRRVYNEQFF. DNA for the CDR3: TGCGCCAGCAGCCGCAGGGTTTACAATGAGCAGTTCTTC. The chain combines TRBV4-3 with TRBJ2-1; TRBD1 might be the D (5 bases). V gave up 4 bases and J gave up 4 bases, with 8 bases separating them. The CDR3 extends over 13 amino acids. Looked up from germline, CDR1 is LGHNA and CDR2 is YSLEER.

The rearrangement links TRBV29-1 to TRBJ2-5; the D is unclear. Trimming removed 6 bases at V and 3 bases at J, with 14 bases between. Germline lookup yields CDR1 SQVTM and CDR2 ANQGSEA. The CDR3 loop spans 13 amino acids. CDR3 residues: CSVTSDLKETQYF. For the CDR3, the DNA is TGCAGCGTCACCTCAGACTTAAAAGAGACCCAGTACTTC.

This sequence joins TRBV30 and TRBJ2-5, with D possibly TRBD2 on 6 matching bases. This CDR3 spans 15 amino acids. V lost 1 base and J lost 3, with 15 bases in between. Germline CDR1 and CDR2: GTSNPN and SVGIG (reference sequence). CDR3 coding DNA: TGTGCCTGGAGTGAACAGGCGGGGAAAAAAGAGACCCAGTACTTC. As protein: CAWSEQAGKKETQYF. Variable domain in full (rest from reference TRBV30 and TRBJ2-5): SQTIHQWPATLVQPVGSPLSLECTVEGTSNPNLYWYRQAAGRGLQLLFYSVGIGQISSEVPQNLSASRPQDRQFILSSKKLLLSDSGFYLCAWSEQAGKKETQYFGPGTRLLVL.

This sequence joins TRBV7-2 and TRBJ1-5; D gene uncertain. This CDR3 comprises 15 residues. V lost 2 bases and J lost 6, with 14 bases in between. The germline V gene has CDR1 SGHTA and CDR2 FQGNSA. The CDR3 DNA follows: TGTGCCAGCAGCTTATCAATCAGTCTAGGTCAGCCCCAGCATTTT. This gives the protein CASSLSISLGQPQHF.

This rearrangement joins TRBV19 to TRBJ1-5; 9 nucleotides line up with TRBD1. The CDR3 has 17 amino acids. CDR1 is LNHDA and CDR2 is SQIVND in the germline V gene (reference sequence). J was trimmed by 2 bases and V by 7 bases; bases with no gene match: 12. In DNA form, the CDR3 reads TGTGCCAGTACTCCCTCCGGGACAGGGTTGCGCAATCAGCCCCAGCATTTT. As protein: CASTPSGTGLRNQPQHF.

This chain uses TRBV10-1 with TRBJ2-3; tentatively, D is TRBD2 (6 bases). V lost 8 bases, J lost 0 bases, and 21 bases lay in between. CDR1 and CDR2 from the germline V gene are WNHNN and SYGVQD (reference sequence). The length of the CDR3 is 17 residues. CDR3 residues: CASLKRVASASTDTQYF. The CDR3 DNA reads as TGCGCCAGCCTGAAGAGAGTAGCTAGCGCTAGCACAGATACGCAGTATTTT.

The rearrangement links TRBV5-4 to TRBJ2-1; 8 bases are shared with TRBD2. CDR3 length equals 16 residues. CDR1 is SGHNT and CDR2 is YYREEE in the germline V gene (reference sequence). V shed 1 base, J shed 4 bases, and the junction held 7 bases outside the gene matches. The CDR3 sequence: CASSLSGGALYNEQFF. CDR3 DNA: TGTGCCAGCAGCTTGTCGGGGGGGGCGCTTTACAATGAGCAGTTCTTC.

V gene TRBV2 combines with J gene TRBJ2-1, with TRBD1 matching over 8 bases. From germline, CDR1 is SNHLY and CDR2 FYNNEI. The ends lost 4 bases at V and 10 bases at J; junction bases unmatched: 12. This CDR3 is 15 amino acids long. The CDR3 protein is CASSVSRQGANEQFF. The CDR3 bases are TGTGCCAGCAGTGTGTCTCGGCAGGGGGCAAACGAGCAGTTCTTC.

J is TRBJ2-2 and V is TRBV5-4; the match to TRBD1 covers 12 bases. CDR3 size: 16 residues. CDR1 and CDR2 (germline): SGHNT, YYREEE (reference sequence). The V gene end was trimmed by 4 bases and the J gene end by 7 bases; junction bases not matched to a gene: 8. CDR3 sequence: CASSIRDRGRGGELFF. The CDR3 DNA follows: TGTGCCAGCAGCATCCGGGACAGGGGGCGGGGCGGGGAGCTGTTTTTT.

This sequence joins TRBV19 and TRBJ1-2; TRBD1 might be the D (6 bases). V gave up 5 bases and J gave up 4 bases, with 20 bases separating them. CDR3 size: 16 residues. Germline assignment: CDR1 LNHDA and CDR2 SQIVND (reference sequence). The CDR3 sequence is CASSAKVGGRGYGYTF. CDR3 DNA: TGTGCCAGTAGTGCCAAAGTAGGGGGACGTGGCTATGGCTACACCTTC.

This chain links TRBV29-1 with TRBJ1-1; 8 bases fit TRBD1. The CDR3 has 15 residues. V shed 0 bases and J 1 base; nucleotides not matched to a gene: 4. Germline assignment: CDR1 SQVTM and CDR2 ANQGSEA. The CDR3 protein is CSVEDQGAGNTEAFF. CDR3 DNA: TGCAGCGTTGAAGATCAGGGGGCTGGGAACACTGAAGCTTTCTTT.

This clone was observed once. The rearrangement links TRBV19 to TRBJ1-6; tentative D call: TRBD1 (5 bases). V lost 1 base, J lost 7 bases, and 11 bases lay in between. This CDR3 contains 15 residues. Germline V CDR1 and CDR2: LNHDA, SQIVND (reference sequence). CDR3 protein: CASSIGVRANSPLHF. Written as DNA, the CDR3 is TGTGCCAGTAGTATAGGGGTCAGGGCGAATTCACCCCTCCACTTT.

This sequence joins TRBV5-6 and TRBJ2-4, with D maybe TRBD2 (6 bases). The CDR3 is 13 residues long. Germline CDR1 reads SGHDT; CDR2 reads YYEEEE. Trimming pared 4 bases from V and 15 bases from J, leaving 20 bases between. The CDR3 spells CASSTEQVRETYF. CDR3 nucleotide sequence: TGTGCCAGCAGCACTGAACAGGTTCGGGAGACGTACTTC.

The chain carries TRBV9 and TRBJ1-2; D gene uncertain. CDR3 length equals 14 residues. Germline V lookup: CDR1 SGDLS, CDR2 YYNGEE. V lost 0 bases to trimming and J lost 4 bases, with 10 bases between them. CDR3 coding DNA: TGTGCCAGCAGCGTAGGTGCGGAGTCCTATGGCTACACCTTC. Encoded protein: CASSVGAESYGYTF.

The rearrangement joins TRBV6-5 to TRBJ2-5; 7 bases fit TRBD2. The germline CDR1 and CDR2 sequences are MNHEY and SVGAGI. CDR3 length equals 16 residues. Trimming removed 2 bases from V and 5 bases from J; junction bases left unmatched: 11. The chain's CDR3 is CASSYGGGPAGETQYF. CDR3 DNA sequence: TGTGCCAGCAGTTACGGGGGGGGACCTGCGGGGGAGACCCAGTACTTC.

This sequence joins TRBV7-2 and TRBJ1-2, with D unclear. The CDR3 length is 14 residues. Trimming left V 4 bases short and J 8 bases short, with 17 bases between. CDR1 and CDR2 from the germline V gene are SGHTA and FQGNSA. In DNA, the CDR3 is TGTGCCAGCAGCTATAACGTACGGGAGGGCGGCTACACCTTC. Translating it yields CASSYNVREGGYTF. The full variable domain, in which reference TRBV7-2 and TRBJ1-2 provide the parts outside the CDR3, is GAGVSQSPSNKVTEKGKDVELRCDPISGHTALYWYRQSLGQGLEFLIYFQGNSAPDKSGLPSDRFSAERTGGSVSTLTIQRTQQEDSAVYLCASSYNVREGGYTFGSGTRLTVV.

The chain couples TRBV18 to TRBJ1-4; maybe TRBD1 (5 bases). V was shortened by 2 bases and J by 7 bases, with 11 bases between the two germline ends. The CDR3 is 14 residues long. CDR1 KGHSH and CDR2 LQKENI come from the germline V gene. The CDR3 is CASSPSLQAEKLFF. In DNA form, the CDR3 reads TGTGCCAGCTCACCATCATTACAGGCTGAAAAACTGTTTTTT.

The chain combines TRBV2 with TRBJ2-5; D possibly corresponds to TRBD2 (5 bases). Germline assignment: CDR1 SNHLY and CDR2 FYNNEI. The CDR3 consists of 11 residues. Trimming left V 8 bases short and J 1 base short, with 5 bases between. CDR3 protein: CASGSQETQYF. CDR3 sequence (DNA): TGTGCCAGCGGGAGCCAAGAGACCCAGTACTTC.

About this clone itself: The CDR3 does not end in the conserved phenylalanine or tryptophan, so this is likely a read error. The DNA is left out, because the CDR3 cannot be placed on it with certainty; the CDR3 is given as TCRdb lists it. J is TRBJ2-7 and V is TRBV7-2; the table's TRBD1 call for D was not verified on the DNA. Germline CDR1 and CDR2: SGHTA and FQGNSA. The CDR3 comprises 11 residues, both ends counted. The CDR3 region is CASSLYDRGPS.

The chain combines TRBV2 with TRBJ1-6; the D gene is possibly TRBD1 (5 bases). CDR3 length: 15 amino acids. V was clipped by 2 bases and J by 10 bases, with 15 bases between them. Germline V CDR1 and CDR2: SNHLY, FYNNEI. CDR3 sequence: CASSELVGGQSPLHF. CDR3 coding DNA: TGTGCCAGCAGTGAATTGGTGGGGGGTCAGTCACCCCTCCACTTT.

The rearrangement uses TRBV5-1 and TRBJ1-1; D ambiguous. CDR1 is SGHRS and CDR2 is YFSETQ in the germline V gene. This CDR3 region has 12 residues. The V end lost 5 bases, the J end lost 4 bases, and 9 bases lay between the germline ends. The CDR3 protein is CASRREPTEAFF. The CDR3 DNA reads TGCGCCAGCAGGCGAGAACCCACTGAAGCTTTCTTT.

This chain links TRBV10-3 with TRBJ1-4; 10 nucleotides line up with TRBD1. This CDR3 has 15 residues. V gave up 3 bases and J gave up 8 bases; unmatched junction bases: 6. Per germline, CDR1 ENHRY and CDR2 SYGVKD. The CDR3 spells CAISETTGGFEKLFF. The CDR3 DNA sequence: TGTGCCATCAGTGAAACGACAGGGGGCTTCGAAAAACTGTTTTTT.